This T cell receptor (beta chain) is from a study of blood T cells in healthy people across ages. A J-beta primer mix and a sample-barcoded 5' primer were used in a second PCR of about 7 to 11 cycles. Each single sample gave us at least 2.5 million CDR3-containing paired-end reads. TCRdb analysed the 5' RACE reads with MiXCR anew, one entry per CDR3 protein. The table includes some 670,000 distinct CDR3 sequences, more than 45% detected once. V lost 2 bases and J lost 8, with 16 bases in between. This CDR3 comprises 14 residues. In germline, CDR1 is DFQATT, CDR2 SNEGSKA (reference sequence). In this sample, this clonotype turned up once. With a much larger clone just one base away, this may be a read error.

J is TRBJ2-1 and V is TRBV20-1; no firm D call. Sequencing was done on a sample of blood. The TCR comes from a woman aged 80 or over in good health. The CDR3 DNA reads TGCAGTGCTAGATCCTGGGGAAGTGGGGATGAGCAGTTCTTC. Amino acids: CSARSWGSGDEQFF.